Many counts were recorded for the clone carrying this TCR beta chain. This sample was included in a study of neurological immune-mediated disorders. Time point denoted: longitudinal time-point 3. TCRdb recomputed calls from the 5' RACE reads with MiXCR, one row per CDR3 protein. This sample has around 100,000 distinct CDR3 sequences, with about 10% found just once. Germline V CDR1 and CDR2: SNHLY, FYNNEI. This CDR3 comprises 13 residues. Trimming stripped 8 bases from V and 5 bases from J, with 12 bases between. The specimen sequenced was PBMCs. The chain combines TRBV2 with TRBJ2-2, with TRBD1 as a possible D gene (6 bases). The sequence was collected from a female donor with HTLV-1-associated myelopathy (HAM/TSP). CDR3 in amino acids: CASLTTGTGELFF. The CDR3 DNA reads TGTGCCAGCCTTACTACAGGGACCGGGGAGCTGTTTTTT.